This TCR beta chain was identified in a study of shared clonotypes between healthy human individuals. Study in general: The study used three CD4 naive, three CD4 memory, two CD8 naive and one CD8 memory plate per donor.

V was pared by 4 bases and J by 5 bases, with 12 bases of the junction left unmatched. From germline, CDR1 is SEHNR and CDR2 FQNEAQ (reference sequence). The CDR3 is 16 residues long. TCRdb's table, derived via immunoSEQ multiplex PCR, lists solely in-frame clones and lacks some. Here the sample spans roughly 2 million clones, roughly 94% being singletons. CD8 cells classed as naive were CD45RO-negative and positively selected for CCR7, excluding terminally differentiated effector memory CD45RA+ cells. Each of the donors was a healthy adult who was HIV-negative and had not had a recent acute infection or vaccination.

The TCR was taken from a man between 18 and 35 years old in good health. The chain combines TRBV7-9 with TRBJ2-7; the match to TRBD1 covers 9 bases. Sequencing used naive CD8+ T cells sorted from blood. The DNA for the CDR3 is TGTGCCAGCAGCTCGACCATGGGACAGGGTCCACACGAGCAGTACTTC. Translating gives CASSSTMGQGPHEQYF.